This TCR beta chain was sequenced in a study of cytomegalovirus exposure and HLA in healthy donors. Whole-study results and caveats: Researchers reported that a few CMV-associated chains were confirmed in vitro as CMV antigen-specific. Among the sequence variants, a highly shared cluster was likely an artifact of sequencing.

Per the germline V gene, CDR1 is LNHDA and CDR2 is SQIVND (reference sequence). The CDR3 contains 16 residues. V lost 5 bases and J lost 3, with 20 bases in between. To note about this clone: Antigen unknown.

The study ran its PCR with 60 Vbeta and 13 Jbeta primers. Sequencing was performed with immunoSEQ multiplex PCR; in TCRdb, only in-frame clones are kept and a portion is missing. The top ten hold about 2.2% of the sample, which has about 140,000 clones, around 80% seen once. V is TRBV19 and J is TRBJ2-7, with D perhaps matching TRBD2 (5 bases). The clonotype comes from a man aged 45-65 years in good health and CMV-seronegative. Sequencing input: PBMCs. The CDR3 loop reads CASSSRGAGVNYEQYF. The CDR3 DNA sequence: TGTGCCAGTAGTTCCCGGGGTGCGGGCGTGAACTACGAGCAGTACTTC.